This T cell receptor beta chain is drawn from a study of blood T cell repertoires in COVID-19. The wider study: PBMCs, B-cell-depleted T cells, or T cells provided the cDNA or gDNA that made up the material.

Original processing methods: It was from reference gene primer amplification that nucleated cell counts were estimated. Some clones are missing from TCRdb's copy, which holds only in-frame ones; the method was immunoSEQ multiplex PCR. V, J and clone size derive from that table, while D and trimming were established from the DNA sequence. The sample has around 200,000 clones, around 85% seen once. The length of the CDR3 is 18 residues. V was pared by 1 base and J by 0 bases, with 13 bases between. Germline V lookup: CDR1 SEHNR, CDR2 FQNEAQ (reference sequence). The sample taken for sequencing was PBMCs or T cells enriched from blood (not recorded which). The receptor was isolated from a woman between 25 and 40 years old who had recovered from COVID-19. This chain links TRBV7-9 with TRBJ2-6, with D perhaps TRBD1 (6 bases). CDR3 residues: CASSLGQGTRSGANVLTF. The CDR3 DNA is TGTGCCAGCAGCTTAGGTCAGGGGACCCGCTCTGGGGCCAACGTCCTGACTTTC. The entire variable domain, with the rest obtained from reference TRBV7-9 and TRBJ2-6, is as follows: DTGVSQNPRHKITKRGQNVTFRCDPISEHNRLYWYRQTLGQGPEFLTYFQNEAQLEKSRLLSDRFSAERPKGSFSTLEIQRTEQGDSAMYLCASSLGQGTRSGANVLTFGAGSRLTVL.